This T cell receptor beta chain was observed in a study of cytomegalovirus exposure and HLA in healthy donors (dated by TCRdb to the late 2010s). Regarding the research as a whole: An earlier analysis of about 530 of the donors reported about 260 Gb of sequence data and 100 million to 120 million unique TCR beta sequences obtained from approximately 180 million T cells. The number of typed donors differed by locus: roughly 629-640 for A, B, C, DRB1 and DQB1; 522 for DQA1; 606 for DPA1; and some 430 for DPB1. Every repertoire in the discovery cohort had been generated on one and the same sequencing platform. HLA typing included class I and class II loci at four-digit resolution. Using immunosequencing, the study profiled T cell repertoires from fewer than 850 subjects and related those repertoires to cytomegalovirus serostatus. To decide whether each TCR beta V gene segment behaved as functional or pseudogenic, an earlier analysis of several hundred of the donors relied on high-throughput TCR beta sequencing. A later analysis re-examined previously published TCR beta repertoires from several hundred donors and added high-resolution HLA genotyping to investigate patterns of TCR occurrence. Among about 360 genotyped donors of the cohort, an average of about 240,000 unique TCR beta nucleotide sequences were sequenced per donor, roughly 20% of them non-productive. Several DR-DQ haplotypes were handled as single units for association and clustering, since linkage in the cohort was strong. An early release that covered more than 550 HLA-typed donors contained approximately 300 gigabases of sequencing data and roughly 84 million unique TCR sequences. Donor age, sex, ethnicity and CMV serostatus were compiled together with the repertoire data. A separate validation cohort of roughly 130 different subjects was used in addition to the approximately 670-subject first cohort. High-throughput TCR immunosequencing, statistical association of individual TCRs with disease status, and machine learning were combined to predict cytomegalovirus infection status. In the later analysis, no new phenotypic data were used to find candidate immune exposures; instead, reliance was placed on TCR beta sequences and their occurrence across donors. A later genetic analysis used genome-wide SNP genotypes for about 60% of the roughly 670 donors, treating that subset as a discovery cohort. The study aimed to test whether signatures of past pathogen exposure could be identified by cataloging public T cell receptors. Of the 350 to 450 genotyped donors, roughly 85% fell in the genetic ancestry cluster associated with self-reported Caucasian donors.

The cohort comprised fewer than 750 healthy bone marrow donors. Cohort members were all nominally healthy when sampled, although unrecorded immune exposures were likely present. The donor tested CMV seronegative, placing the donor among the 352 seronegative members of the cohort. Each donor provided a peripheral blood sample, and peripheral blood mononuclear cells were used for TCR beta sequencing. The Qiagen DNeasy Blood Extraction Kit was used to extract genomic DNA from the blood cell samples. The method behind the library was the immunoSEQ multiplex PCR assay. A mixture of 60 forward primers for TCR Vbeta segments and 13 reverse primers for TCR Jbeta segments was used in the multiplex PCR. The CDR3 region of rearranged TCR beta genes was amplified from genomic DNA by a multiplex PCR assay. The Illumina HiSeq System was used to sequence the amplified TCR beta libraries as 87-base-pair reads. Per the authors' processing: A later analysis counted about 82 million unique TCR beta chains across the 550 to 750 repertoires, and 10 million to 11 million of these chains were shared by at least two donors. A nearest-neighbor algorithm error-corrected the raw reads and collapsed the reads into unique sequences, merging closely related sequences to remove PCR and sequencing errors. CDR3 sequences were aligned to IMGT reference sequences to assign V, D and J gene segments. For a sequence to be retained, a match of at least six nucleotides to both a V gene segment and a J gene segment was required. A rearrangement was called productive if the CDR3 had no stop codons and remained in frame with V and J, and every other rearrangement was called non-productive. CDR3 was defined by IMGT convention, running from the second conserved V-encoded cysteine to the conserved J-encoded phenylalanine. Sequences without an unambiguous match to a single V gene segment were excluded from the earlier analysis of about 600 of the donors. An earlier analysis of 550 to 650 of the donors classified V segments as functional when productive rearrangements were above 56.7% and as segregating when the standard deviation between donors was above 5%. To diagnose cytomegalovirus status from the catalog of TCR beta chain sequences, a statistical classification framework was built. V and J gene assignment, in a later analysis, came from comparing TCR nucleotide sequences with IMGT/GENE-DB human TR gene sequences. Using the TCRdist pipeline, a later analysis assigned CDR3 sequences along with most-parsimonious VDJ recombination scenarios. In a later analysis, each TCR beta chain was defined by its CDR3 amino acid sequence together with its V-gene family, and reads without a unique V-gene family were excluded. To address suspected cross-contamination and a sequencing artifact, a later analysis removed roughly 640 highly shared, low-generation-probability nucleotide sequences. In a later analysis, a clonal expansion index was calculated for each public chain from normalized within-repertoire ranks of inferred template counts. In a later analysis, generation probabilities were computed with a VDJ recombination model fitted to out-of-frame rearrangements, and the resulting probabilities were checked against IGoR. A later analysis scored TCR-TCR, TCR-HLA and TCR-CMV co-occurrence with hypergeometric tests, applying a repertoire-size bias correction to TCR pairs. In a later analysis, false discovery rates were estimated by permuting HLA or CMV assignments 20 times. In a later analysis, co-occurring TCRs were grouped using DBSCAN, and TCRdist sequence similarity was added for clustering within HLA-allele-positive subsets. Co-occurrence clustering excluded repertoires with fewer than 30,000 or more than 120,000 public chains, plus five with anomalous nucleotide sharing. Here the immuneACCESS table is served through TCRdb, limited to in-frame sequences with V and J called. Missing clones are a known gap in these copies; in checked studies unresolved V genes cover under half, and the rest lacks a known reason. That table is the source of V, J and clone size, and D and trimming were worked out from the DNA. The sample table records some 110,000 clones; roughly 70% of these occur just once. The ten most abundant clones make up 1.6% of the sample.

For this clone: The antigen it recognizes is unknown. Within one base of it there is no much larger clone, and no base qualities were kept.

Trimmed from V: 6 bases; trimmed from J: 7 bases; junction bases lacking a gene match: 10. Reading from cysteine to phenylalanine, the CDR3 counts 15 amino acids. This entry keeps only the CDR3 DNA: 45 bases, framed from base 1. CDR1 is given as LNHDA and CDR2 as SQIVND, both from the germline V gene (reference sequence). General study outcomes and caveats: Some IMGT-functional V segments, including TRBV6-2 and TRBV6-3, could not be told apart with the 87-base-pair reads, so those segments were excluded. Approximately 16 rarely observed V segments, including chromosome 9 orphons, were excluded from the earlier analysis of several hundred of the donors because counts were too low. Only TCR beta chains were sequenced in this cohort, and the absence of alpha or paired-chain data limited detectable features. HLA typing was unavailable for some donors at each locus, so association tests used only the typed subset. Several of the top co-occurrence clusters appeared to be linked to parvovirus B19, influenza, CMV and Epstein-Barr virus, according to a later analysis. According to the authors, the approach could potentially be generalized to other disease states and immunological phenotypes. The study listed 164 TCR beta chains as associated with cytomegalovirus. A later analysis found that TCR association rates varied across HLA loci, with DRB1 alleles showing the most associated TCRs and HLA-C alleles the fewest. According to a later genetic analysis, donors in an Asian-associated ancestry cluster had fewer N-insertions in productive TCRs than the approximately 610-donor mean. Most CMV-associated TCR beta chains appeared to be HLA-restricted in a later analysis, and the HLA associations seemed to be driven largely by CMV exposure. Immune exposure information for the cohort was limited to CMV serostatus. In an earlier analysis of around 600 of the donors, most TCR beta V segments appeared in productive rearrangements about 87% or about 30% of the time, broadly matching IMGT annotations. In both the original and validation cohorts, the classifier was reported to diagnose cytomegalovirus status with high specificity and sensitivity. In a later genetic analysis, a missense DCLRE1C variant was associated with V-gene and J-gene trimming of TCR beta chains, and the association was replicated in an independent cohort. A cluster of highly shared sequence variants was judged likely to represent a technical artifact of the sequencing pipeline. Most TCR sequences were seen in very few donors, while some public TCRs were found in many individuals. A further reported finding was that TCR beta sequences accurately predicted the HLA-A and HLA-B alleles for most subjects in the first cohort. Correlated functional status among segregating V segments might reflect linkage disequilibrium, but an unknown experimental factor could not be ruled out. In vitro tests confirmed that a few of the cytomegalovirus-associated TCR beta chains recognize cytomegalovirus antigens. In a later analysis, over 15,000 TCR beta sequences were associated with specific HLA alleles at a false discovery rate of 0.05. Assigning TCR associations to individual alleles was difficult when HLA alleles, especially DR and DQ, strongly co-occurred. The presence/absence analyses assumed that sequencing depth was roughly uniform across donors, and that assumption may not be true. A later analysis found that HLA-associated TCR beta chains were more clonally expanded and had lower generation probabilities than equally common non-associated chains.

This receptor was taken from a woman under 30 in good health and CMV-seronegative. The sequencing sample was made of PBMCs. The V and J segments used are TRBV19 and TRBJ1-4; 8 bases in the middle match TRBD1. The nucleotide sequence reads TGTGCCAGTAGGGCTGGACAGGGTCGGAGTGAAAAACTGTTTTTT. Its translation reads: CASRAGQGRSEKLFF.